This T cell receptor (beta chain) was sequenced in a study of blood T cell repertoires in COVID-19. For the study at large: The origin of the acute and convalescent COVID-19 samples was the United States, Italy and Spain. Sources were T cells, B-cell-depleted T cells, or PBMCs; the material itself was cDNA or gDNA.

Per the original data handling: Reference gene primer amplification yielded estimated nucleated cell counts. Repertoires were generated with immunoSEQ multiplex PCR, while TCRdb's copy carries only in-frame clones and drops some. Clone size and V and J calls were adopted from that table, with D and trimming inferred from the DNA. The sample records a few hundred thousand clones, more than 70% being singletons. Trimming cost V 4 bases and J 8 bases; bases outside gene matches: 8. The length of the CDR3 is 15 residues. The V gene's germline CDR1 is SGHNT and CDR2 YYREEE (reference sequence). The TCR was taken from a woman aged 45-65 years with acute or convalescent COVID-19. The rearrangement uses TRBV5-4 and TRBJ1-4; the match to TRBD1 covers 10 bases. The sequencing input was peripheral blood. The CDR3 sequence: CASSPDGTGAEKLFF. The CDR3 nucleotides read TGTGCCAGCAGCCCCGACGGGACAGGGGCCGAAAAACTGTTTTTT.